One T cell receptor beta chain is described in this entry. The sample originates from a study of control samples from healthy donors and cancer patients. Sequenced by immunoSEQ multiplex PCR; TCRdb stores in-frame clones only, minus some. The top ten clones hold around 6.2% of a sample with some 140,000 clones, 94% of them seen once. Sample: blood. The origin of this receptor is a man aged 35 to 55 in good health.

The CDR3: CSVARDATNEKLFF. The CDR3, as DNA: TGCAGCGTTGCCAGGGACGCAACTAATGAAAAACTGTTTTTT. This chain links TRBV29-1 with TRBJ1-4; D might be TRBD1 (5 bases). The CDR3 totals 14 residues. Germline assignment: CDR1 SQVTM and CDR2 ANQGSEA. V lost 4 bases and J lost 0, with 9 bases in between.